Sequencing of this TCR beta chain was carried out in a study of T cells in Graves' hyperthyroidism and ophthalmopathy. This clonotype was seen only a few times. Amplification of TCR beta CDR3 regions was performed using RNA transcripts as template. With the HTBI primer set, the TCR CDR3 went through a first round of RT-PCR. Each CDR3 protein is one row after TCRdb ran MiXCR on the multiplex PCR reads. The sample lists 400,000 to 600,000 distinct CDR3 sequences; 15% to 20% were seen once. The CDR3 has 16 amino acids. Losses at the gene ends were 5 bases for V and 8 bases for J; bases not matched to a gene: 16. Germline V lookup: CDR1 SGHAT, CDR2 FQNNGV. Ophthalmopathy patients all had a Clinical Activity Score of at least 3, a NOSPECS grade of at least 4 and disease under 3 months old.

The TCR comes from a woman under 40 with Graves' ophthalmopathy. Source material: blood. V gene TRBV11-2 combines with J gene TRBJ2-3; 7 nucleotides agree with TRBD1. CDR3 coding DNA: TGTGCCAGCAGCATAACGACTGGGACAGCCCGAGGTACGCAGTATTTT. Its translation is CASSITTGTARGTQYF. Supplemented by reference TRBV11-2 and TRBJ2-3, the full variable domain reads EAGVAQSPRYKIIEKRQSVAFWCNPISGHATLYWYQQILGQGPKLLIQFQNNGVVDDSQLPKDRFSAERLKGVDSTLKIQPAKLEDSAVYLCASSITTGTARGTQYFGPGTRLTVL.